Presented here are 20 T cell receptor beta chains from one specimen sequenced in a study of blood T cells in healthy people across ages. It was with a sample-barcoded 5' primer and a J-beta primer mix that a second PCR of about 6 to 12 cycles was run. TCRdb passed the 5' RACE reads through MiXCR, listing each CDR3 protein once. The sample holds about 680,000 distinct CDR3 sequences, 49% seen once. The sequenced sample was blood. The receptor source for this set is an older woman in good health.

This clonotype has just a few counts. This rearrangement joins TRBV5-1 to TRBJ2-5; D unclear. The germline gives CDR1 SGHRS, CDR2 YFSETQ. The CDR3 is made up of 13 amino acids. Trimming removed 0 bases at V and 2 bases at J, with 5 bases between. CDR3 loop: CASSLGEQETQYF. The CDR3 DNA reads as TGCGCCAGCAGCTTGGGGGAACAAGAGACCCAGTACTTC.

J is TRBJ2-7 and V is TRBV11-2; 7 bases agree with TRBD2. The CDR3 has 17 amino acids. Germline loops: CDR1 SGHAT, CDR2 FQNNGV. J was trimmed by 0 bases and V by 2 bases; bases with no gene match: 10. DNA for the CDR3: TGTGCCAGCAGCTTATTGGGAAGCGGGATAAGCTCCTACGAGCAGTACTTC. Translated, it gives CASSLLGSGISSYEQYF.

Only a few counts were recorded for this clonotype. This chain links TRBV7-2 with TRBJ2-3, with a possible D match to TRBD2 (6 bases). The CDR3 runs to 14 residues. The V end was cut by 3 bases, the J end by 4 bases, with 11 bases between. Germline loops: CDR1 SGHTA, CDR2 FQGNSA. The CDR3 loop reads CASSFGGLSDTQYF. Written as DNA, the CDR3 is TGTGCCAGCAGCTTTGGGGGGTTATCAGATACGCAGTATTTT.

The rearrangement joins TRBV6-5 to TRBJ1-2, with 9 bases aligning to TRBD1. With 0 bases clipped from V and 8 bases from J, the junction kept 13 bases outside the gene matches. Germline assignment: CDR1 MNHEY and CDR2 SVGAGI. The CDR3 is made up of 17 amino acids. The CDR3 is CASSYSSDRGGPSGYTF. As DNA, the CDR3 is TGTGCCAGCAGTTACTCCTCGGACAGGGGCGGGCCCTCGGGCTACACCTTC.

This chain joins TRBV10-2 and TRBJ2-5, with a weak D call TRBD1 (5 bases). Germline CDR1 WSHSY, CDR2 SAAADI. The ends were cut back, 7 bases at V and 11 bases at J, with 20 bases in the middle. The CDR3 is made up of 13 amino acids. CDR3 in amino acids: CASTAGSGNEQYF. The DNA for the CDR3 is TGCGCCAGCACGGCAGGGTCAGGAAATGAGCAGTACTTC.

J is TRBJ2-3 and V is TRBV13; D gene unclear. Looked up from germline, CDR1 is PRHDT and CDR2 is FYEKMQ (reference sequence). The CDR3 spans 13 residues. V dropped 6 bases and J dropped 2 bases, with 9 bases sitting between them. The CDR3 spells CASSSRYTDTQYF. In nucleotides, the CDR3 is TGTGCCAGCAGTTCGCGGTACACAGATACGCAGTATTTT. The whole variable domain, remainder taken from reference TRBV13 and TRBJ2-3, is AAGVIQSPRHLIKEKRETATLKCYPIPRHDTVYWYQQGPGQDPQFLISFYEKMQSDKGSIPDRFSAQQFSDYHSELNMSSLELGDSALYFCASSSRYTDTQYFGPGTRLTVL.

The CDR3 spells CASRTQGTWNYGYTF. CDR3 sequence (DNA): TGTGCCAGCAGGACTCAGGGAACCTGGAACTATGGCTACACCTTC. The V gene is TRBV6-2 or TRBV6-3, the J gene TRBJ1-2; D may be TRBD1 (5 bases). There are 15 residues in the CDR3. From germline, CDR1 is MNHEY and CDR2 SVGEGT. Between the trimmed V and J ends, which lost 6 bases and 2 bases, there was a span of 16 bases.

The chain links TRBV7-8 to TRBJ2-4; 12 nucleotides line up with TRBD2. The J call is in doubt because the DNA end fits TRBJ2-7 better. The CDR3 is 15 amino acids. Germline V lookup: CDR1 SGHVS, CDR2 FQNEAQ. The CDR3 loop reads CASSSMTSGRGEQYF. DNA for the CDR3: TGTGCCAGCAGCTCGATGACTAGCGGGAGAGGCGAGCAGTACTTC.

The chain uses TRBV7-9 and TRBJ1-6, with D perhaps matching TRBD1 (6 bases). The CDR3 is 15 amino acids. CDR1 and CDR2 (germline): SEHNR, FQNEAQ (reference sequence). Trimming pared 5 bases from V and 6 bases from J, leaving 14 bases between. In DNA form, the CDR3 reads TGTGCCAGCAGCCGGGACACAGGAATTAATTCACCCCTCCACTTT. Translation: CASSRDTGINSPLHF. The entire variable domain, with the rest obtained from reference TRBV7-9 and TRBJ1-6, is as follows: DTGVSQNPRHKITKRGQNVTFRCDPISEHNRLYWYRQTLGQGPEFLTYFQNEAQLEKSRLLSDRFSAERPKGSFSTLEIQRTEQGDSAMYLCASSRDTGINSPLHFGNGTRLTVT.

The genes are TRBV25-1 and TRBJ2-5; D is perhaps TRBD2 (7 bases). The CDR3 has 16 residues. The V end lost 2 bases, the J end lost 1 base, and 14 bases lay between the germline ends. From germline, CDR1 is MGHDK and CDR2 SYGVNS. The DNA of the CDR3 is TGTGCCAGCAGTGAAGGAAGGGGGGGGACCCAAGAGACCCAGTACTTC. Its translation: CASSEGRGGTQETQYF.

This chain connects TRBV2 to TRBJ2-4; 12 bases are a match to TRBD1. CDR1 is SNHLY, CDR2 FYNNEI, per germline. V shed 0 bases, J shed 8 bases, and the junction held 2 bases outside the gene matches. CDR3 length: 15 residues. CDR3: CASSEAGQGAYIQYF. The CDR3 DNA reads as TGTGCCAGCAGTGAAGCGGGACAGGGGGCATACATTCAGTACTTC.

This clonotype was observed a few times. The gene calls are TRBV7-2 and TRBJ2-7; 8 nucleotides align to TRBD2. From germline, CDR1 is SGHTA and CDR2 FQGNSA. This CDR3 has 18 amino acids. The trim removed 5 bases at V and 0 bases at J, leaving 15 bases unmatched. CDR3 in amino acids: CASSRLAGLDGGSYEQYF. CDR3 in DNA: TGTGCCAGCAGCAGGCTAGCGGGCCTTGATGGAGGCTCCTACGAGCAGTACTTC.

In the case of this clonotype: The junction departs from the called germline gene at one end, perhaps through a read error. V and J are TRBV7-7 and TRBJ2-4; D not resolved. CDR1 and CDR2 from the germline V gene are SSHAT and FNYEAQ (reference sequence). The CDR3 is 13 residues long. The CDR3 here is CASSLIETNIQYF. CDR3 nucleotides: TGTGCTAGCAGCCTCATAGAGACAAACATTCAGTACTTC.

The V and J genes are TRBV15 and TRBJ2-7; 7 nucleotides agree with TRBD2. This CDR3 is 16 amino acids long. Per the germline V gene, CDR1 is LNHNV and CDR2 is YYDKDF (reference sequence). Unmatched junction bases numbered 6, after V lost 1 base and J lost 0 bases. The CDR3 DNA reads TGTGCCACCAGCAGAGCTCTAGCGGCCGGCTCCTACGAGCAGTACTTC. Translation: CATSRALAAGSYEQYF.

This clonotype showed up just a few times. The gene calls are TRBV15 and TRBJ2-7, with unresolved D. There are 12 residues in the CDR3. V was cut by 0 bases and J by 6 bases, with 6 bases left in between. The V gene's germline CDR1 is LNHNV and CDR2 YYDKDF (reference sequence). The CDR3 sequence: CATSRDHSEQYF. CDR3 bases: TGTGCCACCAGCAGAGATCATTCCGAGCAGTACTTC.

In this sample, this clonotype turned up a few times. The CDR3 loop is CASSHGTGVGYTF. The CDR3 coding sequence is TGTGCCAGCAGCCACGGGACAGGGGTTGGCTACACCTTC. This chain links TRBV3-1 with TRBJ1-2; 10 bases match TRBD1. V was clipped by 3 bases and J by 7 bases; unmatched bases: 2. Germline V CDR1 and CDR2: LGHDT, YNNKEL (reference sequence). The CDR3 covers 13 residues.

This clonotype showed up just a few times. This rearrangement joins TRBV6-2 or TRBV6-3 to TRBJ2-3; TRBD2 matches 10 bases. The germline V gene has CDR1 MNHEY and CDR2 SVGEGT. The CDR3 runs to 18 residues. Trimming at V came to 6 bases and at J to 2 bases, leaving 14 bases not matched to a gene. Here the CDR3 reads CASRTGEEAGGSTDTQYF. The CDR3, as DNA: TGTGCCAGCAGGACAGGGGAAGAAGCGGGAGGGTCCACAGATACGCAGTATTTT.

Concerning this clonotype: A much bigger clone sits one base away, suggesting this may be a read error. The rearrangement uses TRBV6-2 or TRBV6-3 and TRBJ2-4, with D possibly being TRBD2 (6 bases). The J call may be faulty, since TRBJ2-7 better matches the DNA end. This CDR3 region has 12 residues. Germline lookup yields CDR1 MNHEY and CDR2 SVGEGT. CDR3 nucleotides: TGTGCCAACAGTTCGACTAGAAACGAGCAGTACTTC. It translates to CANSSTRNEQYF.

The chain couples TRBV15 to TRBJ2-1; TRBD1 matches at 9 bases. V dropped 8 bases and J dropped 6; count of bases not matched to a gene: 8. Per germline, CDR1 LNHNV and CDR2 YYDKDF (reference sequence). The CDR3 has 14 residues. CDR3 bases: TGTGCCACCCGGGGGACAGGGATTTCCAATGAGCAGTTCTTC. This translates into CATRGTGISNEQFF.

There are many counts of this clonotype. The chain recombines TRBV28 with TRBJ2-3; D not resolved. Trimming pared 4 bases from V and 4 bases from J, leaving 6 bases between. The CDR3 runs to 12 residues. The germline V gene has CDR1 MDHEN and CDR2 SYDVKM. CDR3: CASSSPPDTQYF. The CDR3 nucleotides are TGTGCCAGCAGTTCCCCGCCAGATACGCAGTATTTT.